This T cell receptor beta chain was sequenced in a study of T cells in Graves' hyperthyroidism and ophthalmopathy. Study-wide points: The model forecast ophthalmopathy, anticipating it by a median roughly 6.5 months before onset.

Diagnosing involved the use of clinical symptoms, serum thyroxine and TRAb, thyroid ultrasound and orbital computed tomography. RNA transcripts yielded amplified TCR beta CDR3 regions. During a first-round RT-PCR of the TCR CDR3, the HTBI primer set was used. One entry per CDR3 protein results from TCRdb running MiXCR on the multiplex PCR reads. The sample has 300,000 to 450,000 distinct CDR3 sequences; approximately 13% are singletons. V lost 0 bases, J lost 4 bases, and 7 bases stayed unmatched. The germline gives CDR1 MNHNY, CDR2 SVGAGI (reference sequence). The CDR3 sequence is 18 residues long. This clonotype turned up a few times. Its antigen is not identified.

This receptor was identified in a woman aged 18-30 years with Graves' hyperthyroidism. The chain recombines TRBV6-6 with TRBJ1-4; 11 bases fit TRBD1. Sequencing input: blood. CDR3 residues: CASSYSMGTGGLNEKLFF. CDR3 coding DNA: TGTGCCAGCAGTTACTCGATGGGGACAGGGGGACTTAATGAAAAACTGTTTTTT.